The entry below gives a single T cell receptor beta chain sequence along with its context. What it binds is not known. The multiple sclerosis control group comprised treatment-naive patients with stable or active relapsing-remitting disease. TEMRA cells were FACS-enriched, while CD8+ and CD4+ T cells were negatively isolated. CDR3 length: 15 amino acids. In germline, CDR1 is SGDLS, CDR2 YYNGEE. V lost 0 bases, J lost 0 bases, and 7 bases lay in between. This specimen belongs to a study of CD8 T cells in Susac syndrome. General study results and limits: Acknowledgment was made by the study that its TCR sequencing and HLA analysis involved a relatively small number of individuals.

Random hexamers primed reverse transcription of about 0.45 to 1 ug RNA. Amplification of the TCR beta CDR3 was carried out by immunoSEQ multiplex PCR, which spanned a total of 54 Vbeta and 13 Jbeta segments. TCRdb re-called the immunoSEQ multiplex PCR reads through MiXCR, storing one row per CDR3 protein. The data contain hundreds of thousands of distinct CDR3 sequences, roughly 85% of them singletons. Source material: CD8+ T cells from PBMCs. V is TRBV9 and J is TRBJ1-3; no reliable D call. The source of this sequence is a human donor with multiple sclerosis. Here the CDR3 reads CASSVGGNSGNTIYF. CDR3 in DNA: TGTGCCAGCAGCGTAGGAGGGAACTCTGGAAACACCATATATTTT.